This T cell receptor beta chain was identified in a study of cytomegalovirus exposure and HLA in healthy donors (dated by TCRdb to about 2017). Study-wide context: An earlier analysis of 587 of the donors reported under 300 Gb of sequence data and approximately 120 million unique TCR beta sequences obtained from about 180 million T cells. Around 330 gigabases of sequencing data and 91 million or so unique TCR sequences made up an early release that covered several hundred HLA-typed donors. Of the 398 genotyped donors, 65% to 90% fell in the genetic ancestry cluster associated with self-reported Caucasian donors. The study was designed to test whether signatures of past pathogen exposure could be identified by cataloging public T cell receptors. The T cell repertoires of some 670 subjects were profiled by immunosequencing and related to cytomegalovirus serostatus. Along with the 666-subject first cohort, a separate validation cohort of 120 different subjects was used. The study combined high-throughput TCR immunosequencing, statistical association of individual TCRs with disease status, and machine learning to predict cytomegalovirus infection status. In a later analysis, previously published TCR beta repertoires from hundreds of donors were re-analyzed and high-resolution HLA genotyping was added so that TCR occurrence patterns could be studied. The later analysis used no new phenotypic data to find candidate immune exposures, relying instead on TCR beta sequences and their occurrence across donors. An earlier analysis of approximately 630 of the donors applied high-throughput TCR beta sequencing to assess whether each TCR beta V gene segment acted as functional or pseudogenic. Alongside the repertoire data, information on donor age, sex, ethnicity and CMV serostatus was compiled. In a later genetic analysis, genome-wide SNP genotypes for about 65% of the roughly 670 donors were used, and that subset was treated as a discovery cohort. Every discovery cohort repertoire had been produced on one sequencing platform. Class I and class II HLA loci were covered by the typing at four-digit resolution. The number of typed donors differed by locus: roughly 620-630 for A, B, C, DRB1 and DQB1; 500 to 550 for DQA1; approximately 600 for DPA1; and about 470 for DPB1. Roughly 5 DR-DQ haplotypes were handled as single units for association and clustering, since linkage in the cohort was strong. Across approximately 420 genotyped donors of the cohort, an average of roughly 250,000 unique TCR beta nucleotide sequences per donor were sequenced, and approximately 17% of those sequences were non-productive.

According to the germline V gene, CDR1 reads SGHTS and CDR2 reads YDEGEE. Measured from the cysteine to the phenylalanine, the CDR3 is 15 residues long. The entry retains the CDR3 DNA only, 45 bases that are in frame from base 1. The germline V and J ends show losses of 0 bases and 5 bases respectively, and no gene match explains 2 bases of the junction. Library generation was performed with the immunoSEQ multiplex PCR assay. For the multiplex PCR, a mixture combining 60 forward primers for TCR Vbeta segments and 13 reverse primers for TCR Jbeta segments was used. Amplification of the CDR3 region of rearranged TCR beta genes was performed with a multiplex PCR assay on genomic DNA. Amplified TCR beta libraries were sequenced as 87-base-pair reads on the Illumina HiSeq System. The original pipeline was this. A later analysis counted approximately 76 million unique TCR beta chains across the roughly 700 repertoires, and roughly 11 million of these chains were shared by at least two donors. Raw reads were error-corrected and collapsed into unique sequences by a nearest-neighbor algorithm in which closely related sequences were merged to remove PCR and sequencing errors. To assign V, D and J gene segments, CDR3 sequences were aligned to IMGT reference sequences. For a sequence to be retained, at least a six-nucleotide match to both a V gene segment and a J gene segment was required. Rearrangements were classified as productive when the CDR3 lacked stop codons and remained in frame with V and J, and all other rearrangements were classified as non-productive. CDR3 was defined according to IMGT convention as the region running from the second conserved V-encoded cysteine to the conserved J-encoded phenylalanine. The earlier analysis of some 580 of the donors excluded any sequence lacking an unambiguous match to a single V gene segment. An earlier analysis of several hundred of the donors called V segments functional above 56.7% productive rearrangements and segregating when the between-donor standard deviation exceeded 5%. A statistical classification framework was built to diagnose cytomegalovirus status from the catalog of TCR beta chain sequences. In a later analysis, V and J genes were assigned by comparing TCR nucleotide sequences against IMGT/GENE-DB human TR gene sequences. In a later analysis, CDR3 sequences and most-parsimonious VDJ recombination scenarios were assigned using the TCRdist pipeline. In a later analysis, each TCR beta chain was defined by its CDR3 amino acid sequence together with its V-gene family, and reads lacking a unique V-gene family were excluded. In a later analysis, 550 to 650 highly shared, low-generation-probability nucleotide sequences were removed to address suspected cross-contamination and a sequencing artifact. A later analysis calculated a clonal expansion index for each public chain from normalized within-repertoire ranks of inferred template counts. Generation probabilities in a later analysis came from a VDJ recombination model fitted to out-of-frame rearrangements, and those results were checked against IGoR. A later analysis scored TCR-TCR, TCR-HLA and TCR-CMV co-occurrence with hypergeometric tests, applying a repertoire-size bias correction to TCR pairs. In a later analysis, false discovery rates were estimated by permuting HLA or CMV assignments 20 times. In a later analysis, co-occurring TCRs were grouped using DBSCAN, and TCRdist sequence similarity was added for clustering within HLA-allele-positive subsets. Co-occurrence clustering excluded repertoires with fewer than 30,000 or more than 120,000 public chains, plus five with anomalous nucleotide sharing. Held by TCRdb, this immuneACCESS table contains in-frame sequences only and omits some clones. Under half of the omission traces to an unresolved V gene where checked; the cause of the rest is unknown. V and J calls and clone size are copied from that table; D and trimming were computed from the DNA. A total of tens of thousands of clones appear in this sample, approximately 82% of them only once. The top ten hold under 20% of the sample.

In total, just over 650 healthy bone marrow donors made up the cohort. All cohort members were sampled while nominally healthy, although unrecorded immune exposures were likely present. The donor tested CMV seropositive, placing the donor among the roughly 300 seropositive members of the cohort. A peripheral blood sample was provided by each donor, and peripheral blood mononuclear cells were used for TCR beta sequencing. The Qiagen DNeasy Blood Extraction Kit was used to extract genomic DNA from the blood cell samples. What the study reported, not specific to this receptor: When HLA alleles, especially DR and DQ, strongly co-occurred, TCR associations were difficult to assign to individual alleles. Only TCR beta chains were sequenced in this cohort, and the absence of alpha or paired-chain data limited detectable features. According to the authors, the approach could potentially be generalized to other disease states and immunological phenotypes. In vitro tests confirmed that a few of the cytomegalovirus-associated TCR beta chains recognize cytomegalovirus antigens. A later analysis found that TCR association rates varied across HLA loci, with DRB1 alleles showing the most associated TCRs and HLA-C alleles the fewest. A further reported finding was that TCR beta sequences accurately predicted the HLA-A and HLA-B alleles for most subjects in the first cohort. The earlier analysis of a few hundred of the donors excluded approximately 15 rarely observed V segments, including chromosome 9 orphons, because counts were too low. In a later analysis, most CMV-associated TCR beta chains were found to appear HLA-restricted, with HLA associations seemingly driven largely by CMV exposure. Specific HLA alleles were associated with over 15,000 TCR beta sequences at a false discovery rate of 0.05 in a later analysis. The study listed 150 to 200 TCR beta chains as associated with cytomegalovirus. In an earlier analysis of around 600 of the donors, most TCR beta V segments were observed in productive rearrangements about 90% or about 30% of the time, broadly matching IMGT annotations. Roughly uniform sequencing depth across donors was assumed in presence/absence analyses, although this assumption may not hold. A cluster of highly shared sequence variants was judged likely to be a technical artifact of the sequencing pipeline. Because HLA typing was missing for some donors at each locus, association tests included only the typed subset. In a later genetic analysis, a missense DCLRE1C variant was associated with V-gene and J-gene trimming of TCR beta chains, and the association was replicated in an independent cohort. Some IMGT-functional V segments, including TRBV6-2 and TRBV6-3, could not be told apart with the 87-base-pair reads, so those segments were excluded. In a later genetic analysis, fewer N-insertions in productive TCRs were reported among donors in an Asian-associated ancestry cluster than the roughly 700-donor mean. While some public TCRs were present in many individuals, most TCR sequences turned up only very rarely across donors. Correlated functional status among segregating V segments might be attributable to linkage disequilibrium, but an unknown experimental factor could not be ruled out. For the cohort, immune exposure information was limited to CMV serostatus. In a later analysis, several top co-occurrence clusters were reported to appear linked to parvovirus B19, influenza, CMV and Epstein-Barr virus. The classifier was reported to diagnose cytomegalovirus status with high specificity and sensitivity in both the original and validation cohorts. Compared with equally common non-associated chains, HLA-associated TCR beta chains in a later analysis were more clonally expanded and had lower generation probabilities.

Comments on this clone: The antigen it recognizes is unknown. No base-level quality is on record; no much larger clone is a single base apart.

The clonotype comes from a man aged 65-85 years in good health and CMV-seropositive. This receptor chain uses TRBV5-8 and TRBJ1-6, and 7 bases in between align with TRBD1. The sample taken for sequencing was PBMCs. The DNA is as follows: TGTGCCAGCAGCTTGGCCCAGGGGGATAATTCACCCCTCCACTTT. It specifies CASSLAQGDNSPLHF.